This entry lists 29 T cell receptor beta chains sequenced from one sample in a study of shared clonotypes between healthy human individuals. Sequencing used immunoSEQ multiplex PCR; TCRdb keeps in-frame clones, though not all of them. The sample includes 500,000 or so clones, roughly 95% seen only once; the top ten take under 0.065%. The sequenced material came from naive CD4+ T cells sorted from blood. As to subset: CD45RA+ positively selected. The receptor set was obtained from a woman under 40 in good health.

The chain uses TRBV7-2 and TRBJ2-5; 14 bases match TRBD2. V dropped 5 bases and J dropped 11; count of bases not matched to a gene: 10. Germline CDR1 and CDR2: SGHTA and FQGNSA. CDR3 length equals 15 residues. CDR3 region: CASSGPGLAGEEQYF. CDR3 nucleotides: TGTGCCAGCAGCGGTCCGGGACTAGCGGGAGAAGAGCAGTACTTC.

The J gene is TRBJ2-5, the V gene TRBV7-7, with no clear D. The DNA end lines up better with TRBJ2-7; the J call may be wrong. CDR3 length: 13 residues. Germline loops: CDR1 SSHAT, CDR2 FNYEAQ (reference sequence). In DNA form, the CDR3 reads TGTGCCAGCAGCCCCGGACCCCCCGGCGAGCAGTACTTC. This encodes CASSPGPPGEQYF.

This chain joins TRBV15 and TRBJ2-7; 8 bases fit TRBD2. Trimming cost V 0 bases and J 5 bases; bases outside gene matches: 12. The CDR3 contains 17 residues. Germline CDR1 reads LNHNV; CDR2 reads YYDKDF (reference sequence). The CDR3, as DNA: TGTGCCACCAGCAGAGAGGCTGAACTAGCGGTTCGGCACGAGCAGTACTTC. Its protein product is CATSREAELAVRHEQYF. Combining the CDR3 with reference TRBV15 and TRBJ2-7 gives the whole variable domain DAMVIQNPRYQVTQFGKPVTLSCSQTLNHNVMYWYQQKSSQAPKLLFHYYDKDFNNEADTPDNFQSRRPNTSFCFLDIRSPGLGDTAMYLCATSREAELAVRHEQYFGPGTRLTVT.

The DNA for the CDR3 is TGTGCCACCAGCAGAGGTTTTGTGACGGGTAATGAAAAACTGTTTTTT. Amino acid sequence: CATSRGFVTGNEKLFF. The J gene is TRBJ1-4, the V gene TRBV15; D gene ambiguous. This CDR3 comprises 16 residues. Trimming pared 1 base from V and 4 bases from J, leaving 13 bases between. Looked up from germline, CDR1 is LNHNV and CDR2 is YYDKDF (reference sequence). Full variable domain (rest looked up from reference TRBV15 and TRBJ1-4): DAMVIQNPRYQVTQFGKPVTLSCSQTLNHNVMYWYQQKSSQAPKLLFHYYDKDFNNEADTPDNFQSRRPNTSFCFLDIRSPGLGDTAMYLCATSRGFVTGNEKLFFGSGTQLSVL.

The chain employs TRBV7-8 and TRBJ2-6; D gene ambiguous. The CDR3 runs to 14 residues. Trimming removed 5 bases at V and 5 bases at J, with 10 bases between. The germline V gene has CDR1 SGHVS and CDR2 FQNEAQ. The CDR3 is CASSPVSRANVLTF. In nucleotides, the CDR3 is TGTGCCAGCAGCCCTGTTTCGAGGGCCAACGTCCTGACTTTC.

This chain uses TRBV5-1 with TRBJ1-2; D is possibly TRBD1 (5 bases). This CDR3 is built from 17 residues. Germline V gene sequence: CDR1 SGHRS, CDR2 YFSETQ. V lost 0 bases to trimming and J lost 7 bases, with 22 bases between them. The CDR3 spells CASSLAGTTASAGGYTF. CDR3 nucleotide sequence: TGCGCCAGCAGCTTGGCCGGGACCACCGCCTCGGCCGGTGGCTACACCTTC. Filled out from reference TRBV5-1 and TRBJ1-2, the complete variable domain reads KAGVTQTPRYLIKTRGQQVTLSCSPISGHRSVSWYQQTPGQGLQFLFEYFSETQRNKGNFPGRFSGRQFSNSRSEMNVSTLELGDSALYLCASSLAGTTASAGGYTFGSGTRLTVV.

The chain combines TRBV2 with TRBJ2-7; D gene unclear. Trimming removed 6 bases at V and 4 bases at J, with 16 bases between. The CDR3 is made up of 14 amino acids. Germline lookup yields CDR1 SNHLY and CDR2 FYNNEI. DNA for the CDR3: TGTGCCAGCAGATTTACCACTAAGTCGTACGAGCAGTACTTC. Its protein product is CASRFTTKSYEQYF.

The chain joins TRBV30 to TRBJ1-2; D unresolved. The CDR3 runs 13 residues. Germline V CDR1 and CDR2: GTSNPN, SVGIG (reference sequence). V was shortened by 0 bases and J by 1 base, with 6 bases between the two germline ends. CDR3 nucleotides: TGTGCCTGGAGTGTATTTGATAACTATGGCTACACCTTC. It codes for CAWSVFDNYGYTF. Complete variable domain (other parts from reference TRBV30 and TRBJ1-2): SQTIHQWPATLVQPVGSPLSLECTVEGTSNPNLYWYRQAAGRGLQLLFYSVGIGQISSEVPQNLSASRPQDRQFILSSKKLLLSDSGFYLCAWSVFDNYGYTFGSGTRLTVV.

The CDR3 sequence is CASTQTGEESYEQYF. The DNA of the CDR3 is TGTGCCAGCACCCAGACCGGGGAAGAGTCGTACGAGCAGTACTTC. The chain uses TRBV14 and TRBJ2-5, with D tentatively TRBD2 (5 bases). The J call is in doubt because the DNA end fits TRBJ2-7 better. This CDR3 comprises 15 residues. CDR1 is SGHDN, CDR2 FVKESK, per germline.

The chain has TRBV28 and TRBJ1-1, with D unclear. Germline V CDR1 and CDR2: MDHEN, SYDVKM. V dropped 3 bases and J dropped 4 bases, with 6 bases sitting between them. The CDR3 covers 12 residues. CDR3 in amino acids: CASSLVSTEAFF. CDR3 coding DNA: TGTGCCAGCAGTTTGGTTTCCACTGAAGCTTTCTTT.

CDR3 in DNA: TGCGCCAGCAGCCCAAACAGCCGTCGACAACACCACGGGGAGCTGTTTTTT. Amino acid sequence: CASSPNSRRQHHGELFF. The chain links TRBV4-1 to TRBJ2-2; no definite D call. Trimming left V 4 bases short and J 7 bases short, with 22 bases between. CDR3 length equals 17 residues. CDR1 and CDR2 (germline): MGHRA, YSYEKL.

The chain combines TRBV28 with TRBJ1-1; TRBD1 matches 8 bases. J gave up 2 bases and V 4 bases, and 9 bases lay outside the gene matches. From germline, CDR1 is MDHEN and CDR2 SYDVKM. CDR3 length: 16 residues. The CDR3 protein is CASSWDRRFLNTEAFF. The DNA for the CDR3 is TGTGCCAGCAGTTGGGACAGGAGATTTCTAAACACTGAAGCTTTCTTT.

CDR3 loop: CASSFGHLNTEAFF. The CDR3 nucleotides read TGTGCCAGCAGTTTTGGCCACCTGAACACTGAAGCTTTCTTT. This chain connects TRBV28 to TRBJ1-1, with no clear D. Germline V gene data show CDR1 as MDHEN and CDR2 as SYDVKM. V lost 3 bases, J lost 0 bases, and 8 bases lay in between. The CDR3 spans 14 residues.

V usage is TRBV5-1 and J usage is TRBJ2-3, with D tentatively TRBD1 or TRBD2 (5 bases each). CDR3 length equals 14 residues. V lost 4 bases, J lost 6 bases, and 15 bases lay in between. Looked up from germline, CDR1 is SGHRS and CDR2 is YFSETQ. CDR3 bases: TGCGCCAGCAGCGCCGGACTGGGGGAGGATACGCAGTATTTT. It codes for CASSAGLGEDTQYF.

V usage is TRBV4-1 and J usage is TRBJ2-2, with TRBD2 as a possible D gene (5 bases). CDR1 and CDR2 from the germline V gene are MGHRA and YSYEKL. The V end was cut by 3 bases, the J end by 5 bases, with 16 bases between. This CDR3 spans 16 amino acids. CDR3 nucleotides: TGCGCCAGCAGCCACGCTCGGATCGGGGAAACCGGGGAGCTGTTTTTT. This gives the protein CASSHARIGETGELFF.

This chain connects TRBV10-3 to TRBJ1-1; D ambiguous. CDR3 length equals 14 residues. Deletions cut 2 bases from V and 1 base from J, with 8 bases between. CDR1 and CDR2 from the germline V gene are ENHRY and SYGVKD. CDR3 loop: CAISETEGNTEAFF. The DNA of the CDR3 is TGTGCCATCAGTGAGACTGAGGGGAACACTGAAGCTTTCTTT.

In its sample, this clone was seen once. The chain is built from TRBV28 and TRBJ2-3; 8 bases fit TRBD1. Germline V CDR1 and CDR2: MDHEN, SYDVKM. The CDR3 length is 12 residues. With V trimmed by 6 bases and J by 6 bases, 2 bases remained unmatched. The CDR3 here is CASSWTGDTQYF. CDR3 DNA sequence: TGTGCCAGCAGCTGGACAGGGGATACGCAGTATTTT.

CDR3 protein: CSVGRDSPGETQYF. The CDR3 DNA reads TGCAGCGTTGGCCGGGACAGCCCGGGGGAGACCCAGTACTTC. The chain joins TRBV29-1 to TRBJ2-5, with 7 bases identical to TRBD1. CDR1 is SQVTM, CDR2 ANQGSEA, per germline. V lost 4 bases to trimming and J lost 5 bases; unmatched junction nucleotides: 10. This CDR3 comprises 14 residues.

The chain couples TRBV7-9 to TRBJ2-2; 7 bases map to TRBD2. The germline V gene encodes CDR1 SEHNR and CDR2 FQNEAQ (reference sequence). With 0 bases clipped from V and 4 bases from J, the junction kept 11 bases outside the gene matches. The CDR3 length is 18 residues. The CDR3 region is CASSLALVRESITGELFF. The CDR3 nucleotides are TGTGCCAGCAGCTTAGCGCTTGTGCGGGAGAGCATCACCGGGGAGCTGTTTTTT.

This sequence joins TRBV10-2 and TRBJ2-3, with D perhaps matching TRBD2 (5 bases). The CDR3 totals 15 residues. Per the germline V gene, CDR1 is WSHSY and CDR2 is SAAADI. Deletions cut 2 bases from V and 3 bases from J, with 12 bases between. CDR3 nucleotides: TGCGCCAGCAGTGAGAGGAGGATCTTGACAGATACGCAGTATTTT. This translates into CASSERRILTDTQYF.

This rearrangement joins TRBV2 to TRBJ1-1; TRBD1 might be the D (6 bases). Germline CDR1 and CDR2: SNHLY and FYNNEI. V lost 3 bases, J lost 5 bases, and 13 bases lay in between. The CDR3 loop spans 14 amino acids. DNA of the CDR3: TGTGCCAGCAGTGACCAGGGGTTGCGAACTGAAGCTTTCTTT. This sequence encodes CASSDQGLRTEAFF.

This clone was seen a single time. The genes are TRBV7-9 and TRBJ2-7; 9 nucleotides align to TRBD1. Germline CDR1 reads SEHNR; CDR2 reads FQNEAQ (reference sequence). V trimming: 1 base; J trimming: 5 bases; junction bases outside the gene matches: 6. CDR3 length equals 15 residues. DNA for the CDR3: TGTGCCAGCAGCTTAGTCGGGACAGGGTTCCACGAGCAGTACTTC. Translating it yields CASSLVGTGFHEQYF.

The chain is built from TRBV19 and TRBJ2-5; D ambiguous. The germline V gene has CDR1 LNHDA and CDR2 SQIVND (reference sequence). V was trimmed by 1 base and J by 4 bases, leaving 10 bases between them. The CDR3 is 14 amino acids. The CDR3 DNA follows: TGTGCCAGTAGTATAGTCGGCACGGGAGAGACCCAGTACTTC. Translated: CASSIVGTGETQYF. Looking up the rest from reference TRBV19 and TRBJ2-5 gives the full variable domain: DGGITQSPKYLFRKEGQNVTLSCEQNLNHDAMYWYRQDPGQGLRLIYYSQIVNDFQKGDIAEGYSVSREKKESFPLTVTSAQKNPTAFYLCASSIVGTGETQYFGPGTRLLVL.

The chain is built from TRBV4-1 and TRBJ2-1; D perhaps matches TRBD2 (5 bases). This CDR3 has 14 residues. Trimming took off 0 bases at V and 7 bases at J, with 10 bases between the two ends. Looked up from germline, CDR1 is MGHRA and CDR2 is YSYEKL. CDR3 bases: TGCGCCAGCAGCCAAGACTACGGCGGGAATGAGCAGTTCTTC. Protein product: CASSQDYGGNEQFF.

This clone has just one count. The V and J genes are TRBV19 and TRBJ1-1; possibly TRBD1 for D (5 bases). Trimming removed 5 bases at V and 4 bases at J, with 23 bases between. The CDR3 extends over 17 amino acids. The germline V gene has CDR1 LNHDA and CDR2 SQIVND (reference sequence). The DNA for the CDR3 is TGTGCCAGTAGTTCCTCGGGAACAGGCCTATCGAGCACTGAAGCTTTCTTT. It codes for CASSSSGTGLSSTEAFF.

The chain joins TRBV5-1 to TRBJ2-7; 13 nucleotides align to TRBD2. The J segment lost 2 bases and the V segment lost 7 bases, leaving 6 bases of the junction unmatched. This CDR3 comprises 15 residues. Germline-derived CDR1 and CDR2 are SGHRS and YFSETQ. CDR3 nucleotides: TGCGCCAGCGGTGGGACTAGCGGGAACACCTACGAGCAGTACTTC. This gives the protein CASGGTSGNTYEQYF.

The chain is built from TRBV30 and TRBJ1-5, with D maybe TRBD1 (5 bases). CDR1 and CDR2 from the germline V gene are GTSNPN and SVGIG (reference sequence). Trimming cost V 5 bases and J 0 bases, with 14 bases left between them. The CDR3 sequence is 15 residues long. CDR3 sequence reads: CAWSKGSGSNQPQHF. CDR3 nucleotides: TGTGCCTGGTCGAAGGGGTCAGGTAGCAATCAGCCCCAGCATTTT.

The CDR3 DNA sequence: TGTGCCACCAGCAGAGATGGGAGGACAGGGTCTTTCTTT. Its translation is CATSRDGRTGSFF. This sequence joins TRBV15 and TRBJ1-1; TRBD1 matches at 8 bases. With 0 bases clipped from V and 12 bases from J, the junction kept 6 bases outside the gene matches. The V gene's germline CDR1 is LNHNV and CDR2 YYDKDF (reference sequence). This CDR3 has 13 residues.

This chain connects TRBV2 to TRBJ1-2; TRBD1 agrees at 10 bases. The CDR3 runs 15 residues. Germline V CDR1 and CDR2: SNHLY, FYNNEI. Trimming at V came to 6 bases and at J to 2 bases, leaving 6 bases not matched to a gene. The CDR3 DNA sequence: TGTGCCAGCAGCGAAAGGGGACAGGGGAACTATGGCTACACCTTC. It is translated as CASSERGQGNYGYTF. The full variable domain, in which reference TRBV2 and TRBJ1-2 provide the parts outside the CDR3, is EPEVTQTPSHQVTQMGQEVILRCVPISNHLYFYWYRQILGQKVEFLVSFYNNEISEKSEIFDDQFSVERPDGSNFTLKIRSTKLEDSAMYFCASSERGQGNYGYTFGSGTRLTVV.